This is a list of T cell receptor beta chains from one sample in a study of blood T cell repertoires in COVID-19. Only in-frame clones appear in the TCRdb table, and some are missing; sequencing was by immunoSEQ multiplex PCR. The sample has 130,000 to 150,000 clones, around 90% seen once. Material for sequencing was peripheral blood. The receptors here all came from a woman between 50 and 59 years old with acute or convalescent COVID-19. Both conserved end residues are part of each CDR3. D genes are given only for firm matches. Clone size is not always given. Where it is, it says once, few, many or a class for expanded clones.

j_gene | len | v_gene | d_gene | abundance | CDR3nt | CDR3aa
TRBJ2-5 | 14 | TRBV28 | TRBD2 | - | TGTGCCAGCAGCCCAGCGGGGGTTCAAGAGACCCAGTACTTC | CASSPAGVQETQYF
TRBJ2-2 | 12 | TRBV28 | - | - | TGTGCCAGCAGTTTATTCCAGAGGGAGCTGTTTTTT | CASSLFQRELFF
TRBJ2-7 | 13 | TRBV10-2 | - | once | TGCGCCAGCAGTGACGGGGGATCCTACGAGCAGTACTTC | CASSDGGSYEQYF
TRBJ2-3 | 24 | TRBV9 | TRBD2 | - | TGTGCCAGCAGCGTAGCACTCACGTACCCGCCCGGGACTAGCGGGTTTGGGAGCACAGATACGCAGTATTTT | CASSVALTYPPGTSGFGSTDTQYF
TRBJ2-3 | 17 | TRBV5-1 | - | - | TGCGCCAGCAGCCCCAGGGGAAGCGGGGACTACACAGATACGCAGTATTTT | CASSPRGSGDYTDTQYF
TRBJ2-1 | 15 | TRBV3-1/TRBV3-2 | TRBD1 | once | TGTGCCAGCAGCCAACCCGGGGCAGGGGGCAATGAGCAGTTCTTC | CASSQPGAGGNEQFF
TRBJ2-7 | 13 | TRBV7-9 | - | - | TGTGCCAGCAGCTCTGGGCTGATCTCCGAGCAGTACTTC | CASSSGLISEQYF
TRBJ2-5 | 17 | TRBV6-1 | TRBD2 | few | TGTGCCAGCAGTGAAGTGGCGGTAGCGGGACCCAAGAGAGTCCAGTACTTC | CASSEVAVAGPKRVQYF
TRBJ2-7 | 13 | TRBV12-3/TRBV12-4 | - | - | TGTGCCAGCAGTTTTCAGATTAGCGCCGAGCAGTACTTC | CASSFQISAEQYF
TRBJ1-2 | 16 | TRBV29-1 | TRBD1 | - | TGCAGCGTTTACCTTCAGGGGGCAACCTATCGGTATGGCTACACCTTC | CSVYLQGATYRYGYTF
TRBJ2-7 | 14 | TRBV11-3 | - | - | TGTGCCAGCAGCCCCCCCGAGAGCTCCTACGAGCAGTACTTC | CASSPPESSYEQYF
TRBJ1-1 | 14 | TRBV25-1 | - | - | TGTGCCAGCAGTGAGGTTAGAGGGAACACTGAAGCTTTCTTT | CASSEVRGNTEAFF
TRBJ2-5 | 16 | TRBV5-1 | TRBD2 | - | TGCGCCAGCAGCGGGGGTAGAGCGGGGGACCAAGAGACCCAGTACTTC | CASSGGRAGDQETQYF
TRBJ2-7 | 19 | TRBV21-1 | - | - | TGTGCCAGCAGCCCCGGGACTAGCGGGAGGGAGCGGGTCTCATACGAGCAGTACTTC | CASSPGTSGRERVSYEQYF
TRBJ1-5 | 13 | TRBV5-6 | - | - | TGTGCCAGCAGCTTATCCCCAAATCAGCCCCAGCATTTT | CASSLSPNQPQHF
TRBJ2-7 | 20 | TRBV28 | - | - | TGTGCCAGCAGATTACCCTTTGTATTGCGGACTTACTGTTCCGTGAACGAGCAGTACTTC | CASRLPFVLRTYCSVNEQYF
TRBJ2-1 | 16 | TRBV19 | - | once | TGTGCCAGTAGTCCACCTCCAGGCAGGAAAAGCGGGTACCAGTTCTTC | CASSPPPGRKSGYQFF
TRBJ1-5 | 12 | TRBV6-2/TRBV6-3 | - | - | TGTGCCAGCAGTGGGAGGGTTCAGCCCCAGCATTTT | CASSGRVQPQHF
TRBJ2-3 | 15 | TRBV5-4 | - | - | TGTGCCAGCGTCTTCGGGGGTTCTTCCACAGATACGCAGTATTTT | CASVFGGSSTDTQYF
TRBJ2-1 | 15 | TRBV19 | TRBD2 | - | TGTGCCAGTAGTATCCTAGCGGTCTCCTACAATGAGCAGTTCTTC | CASSILAVSYNEQFF
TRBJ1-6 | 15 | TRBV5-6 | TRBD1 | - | TGTGCCAGCACCTTGACAGGGGGCGCGGATTCACCCCTCCACTTT | CASTLTGGADSPLHF
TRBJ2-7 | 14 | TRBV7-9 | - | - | TGTGCCAGCAGCTTCAACAGGGCCTCCTACGAGCAGTACTTC | CASSFNRASYEQYF
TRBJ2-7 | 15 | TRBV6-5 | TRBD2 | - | TGTGCCAGCAGTAGCACCGGGACTAGCGGGGTAGAGCAGTACTTC | CASSSTGTSGVEQYF
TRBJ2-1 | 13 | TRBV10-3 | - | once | TGTGCCATCAGTGCGGGAAGCGACAATGAGCAGTTCTTC | CAISAGSDNEQFF
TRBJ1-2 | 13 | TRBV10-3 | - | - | TGTGCCATCAGTAGGGTACAGGGATATGGCTACACCTTC | CAISRVQGYGYTF
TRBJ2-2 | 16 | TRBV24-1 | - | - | TGTGCCACCAGTGATTTCGACAGCTCGAACACCGGGGAGCTGTTTTTT | CATSDFDSSNTGELFF
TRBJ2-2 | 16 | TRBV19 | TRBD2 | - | TGTGCCAGTAAATCTGAGCGGGGGGGCTACACCGGGGAGCTGTTTTTT | CASKSERGGYTGELFF
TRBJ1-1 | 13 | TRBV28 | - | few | TGTGCCAGCACCCTGGGCTCGAACACTGAAGCTTTCTTT | CASTLGSNTEAFF
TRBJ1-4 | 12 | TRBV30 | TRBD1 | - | TGTGCCTGCGGGACAGTTGACGAAAAACTGTTTTTT | CACGTVDEKLFF
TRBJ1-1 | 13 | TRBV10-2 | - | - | TGCGCCAGCCGGTTGAGGCTGAACACTGAAGCTTTCTTT | CASRLRLNTEAFF
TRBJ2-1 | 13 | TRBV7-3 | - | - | TGTGCCAGCAGCTTAGTTGTCGGGGTCGATCAGTTCTTC | CASSLVVGVDQFF
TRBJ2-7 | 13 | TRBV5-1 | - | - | TGCGCCAGCAGCCCAGGGGTATCCTACGAGCAGTACTTC | CASSPGVSYEQYF
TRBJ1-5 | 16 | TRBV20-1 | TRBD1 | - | TGCAGTGCTAGTAGACCCCAGGGGGCGGACAATCAGCCCCAGCATTTT | CSASRPQGADNQPQHF
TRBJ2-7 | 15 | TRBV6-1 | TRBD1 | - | TGTGCCAGCAGTGACCCCGGGACAGGGGCATACGAGCAGTACTTC | CASSDPGTGAYEQYF
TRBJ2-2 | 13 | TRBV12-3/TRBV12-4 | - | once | TGTGCCAGCAGTGCACCAGAAAACGGGGAGCTGTTTTTT | CASSAPENGELFF
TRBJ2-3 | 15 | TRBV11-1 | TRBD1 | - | TGTGCCAGCAGCTTAGTAGGGGGCGGTACAGATACGCAGTATTTT | CASSLVGGGTDTQYF
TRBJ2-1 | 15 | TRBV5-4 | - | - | TGTGCCAGCAGCTTCACCCCGGTAGCCCTCAATGAGCAGTTCTTC | CASSFTPVALNEQFF
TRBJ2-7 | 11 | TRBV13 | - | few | TGTGCCAGCAGCTTAGGCCGCGAGCAGTACTTC | CASSLGREQYF
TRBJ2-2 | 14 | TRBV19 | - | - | TGTGCTTCGGGGCGGGGGCCGAACACCGGGGAGCTGTTTTTT | CASGRGPNTGELFF
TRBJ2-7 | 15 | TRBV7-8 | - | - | TGTGCCAGCAGCAACCGGGACTTTAGCTCCTACGAGCAGTACTTC | CASSNRDFSSYEQYF
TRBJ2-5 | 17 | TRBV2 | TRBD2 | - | TGTGCCAGCAGACCCCTAGGACTAGCGGGAAGAGGAGAGACCCAGTACTTC | CASRPLGLAGRGETQYF
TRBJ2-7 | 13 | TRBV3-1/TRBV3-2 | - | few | TGTGCCAGCAGCCCGGGGACACCCTACGAGCAGTACTTC | CASSPGTPYEQYF
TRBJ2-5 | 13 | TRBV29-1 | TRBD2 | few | TGCAGCGTGGGTGGCGGGGGCCAAGAGACCCAGTACTTC | CSVGGGGQETQYF
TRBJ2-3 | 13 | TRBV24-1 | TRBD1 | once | TGTGCCACCAGTGAAGACAGGGCTGGTCCGCAGTATTTT | CATSEDRAGPQYF
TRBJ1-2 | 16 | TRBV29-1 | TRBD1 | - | TGCAGCGTTGAGTCCCCGGGACAGGACGTTTTCTATGGCTACACCTTC | CSVESPGQDVFYGYTF
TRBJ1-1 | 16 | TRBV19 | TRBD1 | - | TGTGCCAGTACCGGGACAGGGGGTCGCATAGGAACTGAAGCTTTCTTT | CASTGTGGRIGTEAFF
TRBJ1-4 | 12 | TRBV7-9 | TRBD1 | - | TGTGCCAGCAGCTTCGAGGACAGGGGATTGTTTTTT | CASSFEDRGLFF